This TCR beta chain was sequenced for a study of spatial heterogeneity in lung cancer. TCRdb used MiXCR to reprocess the 5' RACE reads, holding one entry per CDR3 protein. The data show more than 15,000 distinct CDR3 sequences, approximately 6.2% seen once. Study results and caveats: Tallies of expanded TCRs, which were sorted into ubiquitous and regional groups, correlated with counts of ubiquitous and regional nonsynonymous mutations, respectively. Mutation counts in tumors were tracked by counts of expanded intratumoral alpha and beta TCRs.

This clonotype is labeled large (0.1 to 1%). Its antigen is as yet unknown. Documented time point: sample taken at primary tumor resection. Unsorted whole RNA from tumor, nontumor lung or frozen PBMC underwent sequencing. Specimen: lung tumor tissue, collected at surgery. The receptor was isolated from a male donor with early-stage non-small cell lung cancer.

In nucleotides, the CDR3 is TGCAGTGCTAGACCTAGGACTAGCGGGTTAGCCTACGAGCAGTACTTC. Protein sequence: CSARPRTSGLAYEQYF. The chain is built from TRBV20-1 and TRBJ2-7, with TRBD2 matching over 11 bases. The CDR3 contains 16 residues. With 2 bases clipped from V and 2 bases from J, the junction kept 8 bases outside the gene matches. Germline CDR1 and CDR2: DFQATT and SNEGSKA (reference sequence).